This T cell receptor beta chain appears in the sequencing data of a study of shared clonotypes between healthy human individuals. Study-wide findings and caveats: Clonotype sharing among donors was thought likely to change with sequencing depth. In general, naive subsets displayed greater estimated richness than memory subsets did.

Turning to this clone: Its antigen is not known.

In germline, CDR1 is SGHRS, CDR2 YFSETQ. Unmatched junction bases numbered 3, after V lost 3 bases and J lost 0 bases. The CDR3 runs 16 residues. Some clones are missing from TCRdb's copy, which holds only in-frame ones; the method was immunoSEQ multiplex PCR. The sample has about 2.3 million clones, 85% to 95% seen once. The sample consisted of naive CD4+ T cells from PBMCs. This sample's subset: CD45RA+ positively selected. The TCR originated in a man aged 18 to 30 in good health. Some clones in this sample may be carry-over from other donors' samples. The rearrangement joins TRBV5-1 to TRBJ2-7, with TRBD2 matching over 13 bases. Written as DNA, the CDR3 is TGCGCCAGCAGCTGGACTAGCGGGAGCATCTCCTACGAGCAGTACTTC. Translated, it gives CASSWTSGSISYEQYF.